This TCR beta chain was identified in a study of CD4 T cells in relation to SARS-CoV-2 and coronaviruses. Comment on this clone: The target antigen is unknown.

Unexposed donor CD4+ T cells date from about 2011-2019, before the COVID-19 pandemic. After roughly ten days of culture, CD4+ T cells were isolated. Cells permitting, SARS-CoV-2 S/N and four cold-coronavirus spikes were tested on unexposed-donor CD4+ T cells. V lost 6 bases, J lost 6 bases, and 2 bases stayed unmatched. This CDR3 is built from 13 residues. Germline V lookup: CDR1 SNHLY, CDR2 FYNNEI. Clones were sequenced by immunoSEQ multiplex PCR, and TCRdb holds only the in-frame ones, with some missing. Here the sample spans about 20,000 clones, over 70% being singletons. The origin of this receptor is a human donor in good health. J is TRBJ2-1 and V is TRBV2; 10 bases are a match to TRBD2. The sample comprised CD4+ T cells from PBMCs, cultured in vitro. The CDR3 protein is CASRGLASNEQFF. The DNA for the CDR3 is TGTGCCAGCAGGGGACTAGCGTCCAATGAGCAGTTCTTC.